These 28 T cell receptor beta chains were sequenced from one sample in a study of T cells in Graves' hyperthyroidism and ophthalmopathy. Researchers took RNA transcripts and amplified the TCR beta CDR3 regions from them. Primed by the HTBI set, a first-round RT-PCR was run on the TCR CDR3. TCRdb itself ran the multiplex PCR reads through MiXCR, one entry per CDR3 protein. Found here are around 490,000 distinct CDR3 sequences, just under 20% of them singletons; the top ten hold less than 55%. Sequenced material: blood. The receptors were gathered from a man aged 40-49 years with Graves' ophthalmopathy.

This chain links TRBV6-5 with TRBJ2-3; 10 bases are shared with TRBD2. The CDR3 is 20 residues long. The junction had 14 bases not matched to a gene; V was cut back by 2 bases and J by 0 bases. Per germline, CDR1 MNHEY and CDR2 SVGAGI. Here the CDR3 reads CASSYIGPGTSVASTDTQYF. The CDR3, as DNA: TGTGCCAGCAGTTACATTGGCCCCGGGACTAGCGTAGCAAGCACAGATACGCAGTATTTT.

The genes are TRBV4-2 and TRBJ1-1; 7 nucleotides align to TRBD1. Germline lookup yields CDR1 LGHNA and CDR2 YNFKEQ. The V segment lost 3 bases and the J segment 1 base; nucleotides outside the gene matches: 5. The length of the CDR3 is 15 residues. The CDR3 DNA follows: TGTGCCAGCAGCCAGACGGGACAGCAGAACACTGAAGCTTTCTTT. This translates into CASSQTGQQNTEAFF.

This clonotype was counted only a few times. The chain combines TRBV5-6 with TRBJ1-2, with 7 bases matching TRBD1. Germline V gene lookup returns CDR1 SGHDT and CDR2 YYEEEE. The CDR3 contains 13 residues. V gave up 5 bases and J gave up 7 bases; unmatched junction bases: 8. In DNA form, the CDR3 reads TGTGCCAGCAGTATGACAGGGAGGGGTGGCTACACCTTC. Translated, it gives CASSMTGRGGYTF. The entire variable domain, with the rest obtained from reference TRBV5-6 and TRBJ1-2, is as follows: DAGVTQSPTHLIKTRGQQVTLRCSPKSGHDTVSWYQQALGQGPQFIFQYYEEEERQRGNFPDRFSGHQFPNYSSELNVNALLLGDSALYLCASSMTGRGGYTFGSGTRLTVV.

This clonotype was picked up a small number of times. This chain joins TRBV6-5 and TRBJ1-3; D might be TRBD1 (5 bases). This CDR3 comprises 15 residues. The ends were cut back, 2 bases at V and 0 bases at J, with 8 bases in the middle. Germline lookup yields CDR1 MNHEY and CDR2 SVGAGI. The CDR3 loop is CASSYGGISGNTIYF. DNA for the CDR3: TGTGCCAGCAGTTACGGGGGGATCTCTGGAAACACCATATATTTT.

A remark on this clonotype: This clone may be a read error of a much larger clone one base away. This sequence joins TRBV28 and TRBJ2-5, with a tentative D call TRBD2 (6 bases). Looked up from germline, CDR1 is MDHEN and CDR2 is SYDVKM. This CDR3 has 14 amino acids. The CDR3 coding sequence is TGTACCAGCAGTTTTCGGGGGAGTGAAGAGACCCAGTACTTC. Translating gives CTSSFRGSEETQYF.

V gene TRBV10-3 combines with J gene TRBJ1-1; the match to TRBD1 covers 10 bases. This CDR3 contains 13 residues. Germline trimming cut 7 bases from V and 4 bases from J; bases unmatched to any gene: 3. Per the germline V gene, CDR1 is ENHRY and CDR2 is SYGVKD. CDR3 sequence: CAITRQGATEAFF. DNA of the CDR3: TGTGCCATCACGAGACAGGGGGCCACTGAAGCTTTCTTT.

This clonotype was detected many times. The chain combines TRBV11-2 with TRBJ2-1, with D hard to call. Trimming removed 0 bases from V and 0 bases from J, with 6 bases in between. Looked up from germline, CDR1 is SGHAT and CDR2 is FQNNGV. The CDR3 covers 15 residues. In DNA, the CDR3 is TGTGCCAGCAGCTTAGATCTCAGCTCCTACAATGAGCAGTTCTTC. It translates to CASSLDLSSYNEQFF.

This clonotype was detected ten times or more. Written as DNA, the CDR3 is TGCAGTGCTAAATCCGGGACTAGCGGGACCAATGAGCAGTTCTTC. It codes for CSAKSGTSGTNEQFF. J is TRBJ2-1 and V is TRBV20-1, with 13 bases matching TRBD2. Trimming at V came to 4 bases and at J to 6 bases, leaving 6 bases not matched to a gene. This CDR3 has 15 residues. Germline CDR1 and CDR2: DFQATT and SNEGSKA (reference sequence).

The rearrangement uses TRBV6-1 and TRBJ2-3; tentatively, D is TRBD2 (6 bases). Looked up from germline, CDR1 is MNHNS and CDR2 is SASEGT. V lost 5 bases and J 6 bases, leaving 15 bases between the germline ends. The CDR3 spans 14 residues. The CDR3 DNA is TGTGCCAGCAGTTTTCTAGCGAGCTCGGATACGCAGTATTTT. Protein sequence: CASSFLASSDTQYF.

This clonotype was found a few times. The rearrangement uses TRBV30 and TRBJ1-4, with D uncertain. CDR1 and CDR2 (germline): GTSNPN, SVGIG (reference sequence). The V end lost 2 bases, the J end lost 8 bases, and 15 bases lay between the germline ends. The CDR3 has 14 amino acids. The CDR3 region is CAWSSPVSGEKLFF. DNA of the CDR3: TGTGCCTGGAGTTCCCCGGTCTCCGGGGAAAAACTGTTTTTT.

Only a few counts were recorded for this clonotype. The V call is TRBV7-9, the J call TRBJ2-7; weak D call: TRBD2 (5 bases). V gave up 2 bases and J gave up 4 bases, with 15 bases separating them. Germline-derived CDR1 and CDR2 are SEHNR and FQNEAQ (reference sequence). The CDR3 sequence is 15 residues long. In nucleotides, the CDR3 is TGTGCCAGCAGCTTAATTTCAGGACTCAAATACGAGCAGTACTTC. As protein: CASSLISGLKYEQYF.

This clonotype was counted at least ten times. The chain couples TRBV12-3 or TRBV12-4 to TRBJ2-1; possible D gene TRBD2, 6 bases. Trimming cost V 3 bases and J 8 bases, with 29 bases left between them. This CDR3 has 19 residues. CDR3 in amino acids: CASSFSLGPRRGRTDEQFF. CDR3 DNA: TGTGCCAGCAGTTTCTCCTTGGGGCCCCGGAGGGGACGTACAGATGAGCAGTTCTTC.

There are many counts of this clonotype. The V and J genes are TRBV20-1 and TRBJ2-1; TRBD1 aligns across 7 bases. Trimming at V came to 6 bases and at J to 5 bases, leaving 10 bases not matched to a gene. In germline, CDR1 is DFQATT, CDR2 SNEGSKA (reference sequence). This CDR3 is built from 14 residues. CDR3 protein: CSAPGGIVNNEQFF. DNA of the CDR3: TGCAGTGCCCCAGGGGGTATCGTGAACAATGAGCAGTTCTTC.

This clonotype was seen at least ten times. The rearrangement links TRBV28 to TRBJ1-1; no clear D. CDR3 length: 14 residues. Trimming removed 3 bases from V and 1 base from J, with 9 bases in between. Germline V gives CDR1 MDHEN, CDR2 SYDVKM. CDR3 sequence: CASSLRRPNTEAFF. For the CDR3, the DNA is TGTGCCAGCAGTTTGAGAAGACCGAACACTGAAGCTTTCTTT.

V and J are TRBV7-8 and TRBJ1-6; D remains ambiguous. V was clipped by 8 bases and J by 8 bases, with 7 bases between them. The CDR3 is 11 amino acids. Per the germline V gene, CDR1 is SGHVS and CDR2 is FQNEAQ. The CDR3 region has the DNA TGTGCCAGCGCGTCGGATTCACCCCTCCACTTT. This codes for CASASDSPLHF.

This clonotype was counted a few times. The rearrangement links TRBV5-1 to TRBJ2-5; 9 bases are shared with TRBD1. Germline V gene lookup returns CDR1 SGHRS and CDR2 YFSETQ. The ends lost 4 bases at V and 4 bases at J; junction bases unmatched: 11. The CDR3 consists of 16 residues. The CDR3 loop is CASSPEGGQGRETQYF. Here the CDR3 DNA reads TGCGCCAGCAGCCCCGAAGGGGGACAGGGAAGAGAGACCCAGTACTTC. The full variable domain, its missing parts supplied by reference TRBV5-1 and TRBJ2-5, is KAGVTQTPRYLIKTRGQQVTLSCSPISGHRSVSWYQQTPGQGLQFLFEYFSETQRNKGNFPGRFSGRQFSNSRSEMNVSTLELGDSALYLCASSPEGGQGRETQYFGPGTRLLVL.

The table lists this clonotype with a few counts. The J gene is TRBJ2-5, the V gene TRBV20-1; tentatively, D is TRBD1 (7 bases). Germline assignment: CDR1 DFQATT and CDR2 SNEGSKA (reference sequence). The CDR3 extends over 12 amino acids. Trimming pared 6 bases from V and 5 bases from J, leaving 13 bases between. The CDR3 DNA reads as TGCAGTGCCCGGAGGGGGCCGGAGACCCAGTACTTC. Amino acid sequence: CSARRGPETQYF.

This sequence joins TRBV19 and TRBJ2-3; no clear D gene. The CDR3 spans 14 residues. The V and J ends lost 3 bases and 6 bases respectively, with 13 bases between them. The germline gives CDR1 LNHDA, CDR2 SQIVND (reference sequence). The CDR3 sequence is CASSIFPPPDTQYF. CDR3 DNA sequence: TGTGCCAGTAGTATTTTCCCCCCTCCGGATACGCAGTATTTT.

This rearrangement joins TRBV5-1 to TRBJ2-5, with D unclear. Per the germline V gene, CDR1 is SGHRS and CDR2 is YFSETQ. V lost 0 bases and J 8 bases, leaving 14 bases between the germline ends. The CDR3 is 14 residues long. Here the CDR3 reads CASSLVSPRETQYF. DNA of the CDR3: TGCGCCAGCAGCTTGGTGTCCCCCCGCGAAACCCAGTACTTC.

This chain connects TRBV18 to TRBJ2-7, with TRBD1 identical over 8 bases. The germline V gene has CDR1 KGHSH and CDR2 LQKENI. The trim removed 8 bases at V and 3 bases at J, leaving 9 bases unmatched. The CDR3 totals 14 residues. DNA for the CDR3: TGTGCCAGCCCACTGGGGACAGGTCTCTACGAGCAGTACTTC. Residues: CASPLGTGLYEQYF.

In this sample, this clonotype turned up many times. The rearrangement uses TRBV18 and TRBJ1-2, with D hard to call. The CDR3 sequence is 14 residues long. V lost 3 bases and J lost 10, with 18 bases in between. In germline, CDR1 is KGHSH, CDR2 LQKENI. The CDR3 DNA follows: TGTGCCAGCTCACCCGCTATCGGTCCTGGGGACTACACCTTC. Translated, it gives CASSPAIGPGDYTF.

This clonotype was counted at least ten times. This chain connects TRBV9 to TRBJ2-3, with a possible D match to TRBD2 (6 bases). The CDR3 is made up of 15 amino acids. The germline CDR1 and CDR2 sequences are SGDLS and YYNGEE. Trimming left V 3 bases short and J 4 bases short, with 15 bases between. The CDR3 nucleotides are TGTGCCAGCAGCGGGGGGGTGGATCTTCCAGATACGCAGTATTTT. This gives the protein CASSGGVDLPDTQYF.

The rearrangement joins TRBV30 to TRBJ2-7; D assignment may be TRBD1 or TRBD2 (5 bases each). The V gene lost 4 bases and the J gene lost 4 bases, with 14 bases spanning the gap. The CDR3 contains 13 residues. CDR1 and CDR2 (germline): GTSNPN, SVGIG (reference sequence). As DNA, the CDR3 is TGTGCCTGGATGGGGGAGCTAACTTACGAGCAGTACTTC. Translated: CAWMGELTYEQYF.

The J gene is TRBJ2-7, the V gene TRBV6-2 or TRBV6-3; D gene ambiguous. In germline, CDR1 is MNHEY, CDR2 SVGEGT. With 6 bases removed from V and 3 bases from J, the gap between germline ends came to 9 bases. This CDR3 contains 12 residues. CDR3 bases: TGTGCCAGCAGCCCGAACTACTACGAGCAGTACTTC. Translating it yields CASSPNYYEQYF.

With respect to this clonotype: A much larger clone lies one base from this, so it may be a read error. The chain employs TRBV7-3 and TRBJ2-3; no clear D gene. The germline V gene has CDR1 SGHTA and CDR2 FQGTGA. The CDR3 is 15 residues long. Written as DNA, the CDR3 is TGTGCCAGCGGCTTAAGTCGAGGTCGACGAGATACGCAGTATTTT. Amino acid sequence: CASGLSRGRRDTQYF.

This clonotype was observed many times. The CDR3 protein is CSARDLAGPTEAFF. The CDR3 nucleotides read TGCAGTGCTAGAGATCTGGCAGGACCCACTGAAGCTTTCTTT. The chain uses TRBV20-1 and TRBJ1-1, with D uncertain. This CDR3 comprises 14 residues. Trimming stripped 0 bases from V and 4 bases from J, with 12 bases between. Germline-derived CDR1 and CDR2 are DFQATT and SNEGSKA (reference sequence).

This clonotype was seen a handful of times. The chain carries TRBV27 and TRBJ2-2, with D unclear. The germline V gene has CDR1 MNHEY and CDR2 SMNVEV (reference sequence). Trimming pared 10 bases from V and 3 bases from J, leaving 18 bases between. The CDR3 loop spans 15 amino acids. The CDR3 sequence: CATSLQPLHTGELFF. The CDR3 nucleotides read TGTGCCACCTCGCTGCAACCGCTGCACACCGGGGAGCTGTTTTTT.

This clonotype came up many times. The CDR3 loop reads CASSPLGGGGQPQHF. The CDR3 nucleotides are TGTGCCAGCTCACCCCTCGGAGGGGGAGGTCAGCCCCAGCATTTT. J is TRBJ1-5 and V is TRBV18; TRBD1 might be the D (6 bases). Trimming pared 3 bases from V and 6 bases from J, leaving 15 bases between. The CDR3 totals 15 residues. Germline V CDR1 and CDR2: KGHSH, LQKENI.